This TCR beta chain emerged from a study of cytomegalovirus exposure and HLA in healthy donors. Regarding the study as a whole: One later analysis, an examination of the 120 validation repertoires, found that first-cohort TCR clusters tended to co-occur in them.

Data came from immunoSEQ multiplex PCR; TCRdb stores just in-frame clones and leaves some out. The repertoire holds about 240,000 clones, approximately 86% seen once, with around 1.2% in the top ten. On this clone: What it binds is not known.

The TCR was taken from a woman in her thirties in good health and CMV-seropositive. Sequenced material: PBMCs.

CDR3 residues: CSVEDPFSGQVVTEAFF. DNA of the CDR3: TGCAGCGTTGAAGATCCTTTTTCGGGACAGGTGGTCACTGAAGCTTTCTTT. J is TRBJ1-1 and V is TRBV29-1; TRBD1 matches at 8 bases. The trim removed 0 bases at V and 4 bases at J, leaving 13 bases unmatched. Germline V gene lookup returns CDR1 SQVTM and CDR2 ANQGSEA. The CDR3 has 17 amino acids.